The rows below give T cell receptor beta chains drawn from one sample of a study of blood T cell repertoires in COVID-19. Only in-frame clones appear in the TCRdb table, and some are missing; sequencing was by immunoSEQ multiplex PCR. The table lists 300,000 to 450,000 clones, about 85% of them singletons. The source material was peripheral blood. The source is a woman aged 18-35 years with acute or convalescent COVID-19. CDR3s include the opening cysteine and the closing phenylalanine or tryptophan.

V gene: TRBV11-2
J gene: TRBJ2-7
CDR3 protein: CASSLGLGTAGSSTYEQYF

V gene: TRBV5-1
J gene: TRBJ2-1
CDR3 protein: CASSHRFRGAYNEQFF

V gene: TRBV3-1/TRBV3-2
J gene: TRBJ2-5
CDR3 protein: CASSQDLIGQSQETQYF

V gene: TRBV5-1
J gene: TRBJ2-1
CDR3 protein: CASSLTGTGGIYNEQFF

V gene: TRBV27
J gene: TRBJ1-1
CDR3 protein: CASSIGLSNTEAFF

V gene: TRBV20-1
J gene: TRBJ1-5
CDR3 protein: CSASTPTGTIGQPQHF

V gene: TRBV28
J gene: TRBJ2-7
CDR3 protein: CASSSYRGLRYEQYF

V gene: TRBV5-6
J gene: TRBJ1-1
CDR3 protein: CASSLDRGKNTEAFF

V gene: TRBV21-1
J gene: TRBJ2-5
CDR3 protein: CASSPAADQETQYF

V gene: TRBV7-2
J gene: TRBJ2-7
CDR3 protein: CASSPQGSGPYEQYF

V gene: TRBV20-1
J gene: TRBJ1-4
CDR3 protein: CSASVAGSQKVPWEKLFF

V gene: TRBV2
J gene: TRBJ2-5
CDR3 protein: CASEEDKTQYF

V gene: TRBV19
J gene: TRBJ1-1
CDR3 protein: CATRQGGNTEAFF

V gene: TRBV15
J gene: TRBJ1-2
CDR3 protein: CATSRGAQGTYGYTF

V gene: TRBV28
J gene: TRBJ2-5
CDR3 protein: CASSNTGAETQYF

V gene: TRBV6-1
J gene: TRBJ1-1
CDR3 protein: CASSEFGQVNTEAFF

V gene: TRBV7-9
J gene: TRBJ2-7
CDR3 protein: CASSSQSGFYEQYF

V gene: TRBV9
J gene: TRBJ1-6
CDR3 protein: CASSVRQGRSPLHF

V gene: TRBV19
J gene: TRBJ2-5
CDR3 protein: CASSIGTGAGETQYF

V gene: TRBV18
J gene: TRBJ1-1
CDR3 protein: CASSQGYEAFF

V gene: TRBV7-9
J gene: TRBJ1-6
CDR3 protein: CARRGQLNDEAGNSPLHF

V gene: TRBV15
J gene: TRBJ1-1
CDR3 protein: CATSWPGQGTEAFF

V gene: TRBV7-3
J gene: TRBJ1-1
CDR3 protein: CASRSGLGATEAFF

V gene: TRBV6-5
J gene: TRBJ1-2
CDR3 protein: CASSPTGSIGYTF

V gene: TRBV28
J gene: TRBJ1-5
CDR3 protein: CASSSLSEGYSNQPQHF

V gene: TRBV21-1
J gene: TRBJ1-4
CDR3 protein: CASSKSVGQGREKLFF

V gene: TRBV9
J gene: TRBJ2-2
CDR3 protein: CASSFWDRGTGELFF